The T cell receptor beta chain described here comes from a study of shared clonotypes between healthy human individuals. On this clone itself: Other DNA sequences of this sample code for an identical CDR3.

The germline CDR1 and CDR2 sequences are ENHRY and SYGVKD. J gave up 2 bases and V 3 bases, and 1 base lay outside the gene matches. This CDR3 contains 14 residues. TCRdb's copy holds only in-frame clones and misses some; the assay was immunoSEQ multiplex PCR. The sample includes some 2,100,000 clones, approximately 94% of them seen just once. The receptor comes from a young man in good health. The genes are TRBV10-3 and TRBJ1-3, with 7 nucleotides matching TRBD1. Sequenced input: naive CD4+ T cells sorted from blood. Sample subset: CD45RA+ positively selected. CDR3 bases: TGTGCCATCAGTGAAGACAGGGCTGGAAACACCATATATTTT. This sequence encodes CAISEDRAGNTIYF.